The 4 T cell receptor beta chains presented below share a single source sample, sequenced in a study of PD-L1 blockade in urothelial cancer. Time point meaning: pretreatment peripheral blood. Generated by immunoSEQ multiplex PCR, the TCRdb table keeps only in-frame clones and is missing some. The repertoire has roughly 52,000 clones, 79% of them found once; the top ten carry around 9.3%. The specimen was PBMCs, collected around atezolizumab (anti-PD-L1) treatment. The receptors were sampled from a man between 65 and 85 years old with urothelial cancer.

The V and J genes are TRBV7-3 and TRBJ2-2; 7 bases fit TRBD1. The length of the CDR3 is 15 residues. The J segment lost 4 bases and the V segment lost 5 bases, leaving 7 bases of the junction unmatched. Germline assignment: CDR1 SGHTA and CDR2 FQGTGA. This CDR3 is CASSVGTAVTGELFF. The CDR3 region has the DNA TGTGCCAGCAGCGTCGGGACAGCCGTCACCGGGGAGCTGTTTTTT.

The CDR3 region is CATRGLAAAYNEQFF. Written as DNA, the CDR3 is TGTGCCACTCGGGGACTAGCGGCGGCCTACAATGAGCAGTTCTTC. The V gene is TRBV10-3, the J gene TRBJ2-1; 11 bases align to TRBD2. The CDR3 covers 15 residues. Germline V CDR1 and CDR2: ENHRY, SYGVKD. V was clipped by 10 bases and J by 2 bases; unmatched bases: 7.

DNA of the CDR3: TGTGCCAGCAGTAGGAGGTCCCTTAATGAAAAACTGTTTTTT. As protein: CASSRRSLNEKLFF. The chain combines TRBV6-1 with TRBJ1-4; D uncertain. Germline CDR1 and CDR2: MNHNS and SASEGT. Trimming pared 5 bases from V and 4 bases from J, leaving 11 bases between. This CDR3 has 14 amino acids.

The J gene is TRBJ2-3, the V gene TRBV2; TRBD2 aligns across 16 bases. CDR1 SNHLY and CDR2 FYNNEI come from the germline V gene. V lost 7 bases and J lost 4; bases outside the gene matches: 8. The CDR3 is 17 residues long. The CDR3 reads CASTKGLAGGRADTQYF. DNA of the CDR3: TGTGCCAGCACCAAGGGACTAGCGGGAGGGAGGGCAGATACGCAGTATTTT. Together with reference TRBV2 and TRBJ2-3, the CDR3 gives the full variable domain: EPEVTQTPSHQVTQMGQEVILRCVPISNHLYFYWYRQILGQKVEFLVSFYNNEISEKSEIFDDQFSVERPDGSNFTLKIRSTKLEDSAMYFCASTKGLAGGRADTQYFGPGTRLTVL.